The 6 T cell receptor beta chains below come from one sample, sequenced in a study of control samples from healthy donors and cancer patients. Sequencing used immunoSEQ multiplex PCR; TCRdb keeps in-frame clones, though not all of them. This sample has more than 60,000 clones, with around 90% found just once. Input material: PBMCs. These receptor sequences come from a man aged 55 to 69 with colorectal cancer.

The V call is TRBV16, the J call TRBJ1-4, with D tentatively TRBD1 (5 bases). The V end was cut by 5 bases, the J end by 0 bases, with 10 bases between. CDR1 KGHSY and CDR2 FQNENV come from the germline V gene. The CDR3 is 15 amino acids. CDR3 region: CASSYTRATNEKLFF. The DNA of the CDR3 is TGTGCCAGCAGCTACACCAGGGCAACTAATGAAAAACTGTTTTTT.

V gene TRBV5-6 combines with J gene TRBJ2-1; the D is unclear. The CDR3 runs to 13 residues. Germline loops: CDR1 SGHDT, CDR2 YYEEEE. V lost 4 bases and J lost 3, with 8 bases in between. The CDR3 nucleotides read TGTGCCAGCAGCCTGAATGTCTACAATGAGCAGTTCTTC. Its protein product is CASSLNVYNEQFF. The full variable domain, completed using reference TRBV5-6 and TRBJ2-1, is DAGVTQSPTHLIKTRGQQVTLRCSPKSGHDTVSWYQQALGQGPQFIFQYYEEEERQRGNFPDRFSGHQFPNYSSELNVNALLLGDSALYLCASSLNVYNEQFFGPGTRLTVL.

V usage is TRBV4-3 and J usage is TRBJ1-3; D unclear. Trimming removed 1 base from V and 0 bases from J, with 13 bases in between. The CDR3 is made up of 17 amino acids. Per the germline V gene, CDR1 is LGHNA and CDR2 is YSLEER. The CDR3 region has the DNA TGCGCCAGCAGCCAAGGGGTGGGTAGCACCTCTGGAAACACCATATATTTT. Translating gives CASSQGVGSTSGNTIYF.

This chain connects TRBV7-3 to TRBJ1-2; D not certain. Looked up from germline, CDR1 is SGHTA and CDR2 is FQGTGA. Trimming took 5 bases from V and 4 from J, leaving 14 bases between them. This CDR3 is built from 14 residues. CDR3: CASSPSDWGYGYTF. The CDR3 DNA is TGTGCCAGCAGCCCAAGCGATTGGGGCTATGGCTACACCTTC.

This chain links TRBV30 with TRBJ2-2, with 9 bases identical to TRBD2. This CDR3 has 13 residues. From germline, CDR1 is GTSNPN and CDR2 SVGIG (reference sequence). J gave up 6 bases and V 4 bases, and 3 bases lay outside the gene matches. The chain's CDR3 is CAWTGLASGELFF. The CDR3 nucleotides read TGTGCCTGGACCGGACTAGCGTCCGGGGAGCTGTTTTTT.

V usage is TRBV24-1 and J usage is TRBJ2-1; no clear D gene. Germline V gene data show CDR1 as KGHDR and CDR2 as SFDVKD. Trimming took off 5 bases at V and 7 bases at J, with 5 bases between the two ends. This CDR3 region has 11 residues. Here the CDR3 DNA reads TGTGCCACCAGTGTTAGTAATGAGCAGTTCTTC. Amino acids: CATSVSNEQFF.